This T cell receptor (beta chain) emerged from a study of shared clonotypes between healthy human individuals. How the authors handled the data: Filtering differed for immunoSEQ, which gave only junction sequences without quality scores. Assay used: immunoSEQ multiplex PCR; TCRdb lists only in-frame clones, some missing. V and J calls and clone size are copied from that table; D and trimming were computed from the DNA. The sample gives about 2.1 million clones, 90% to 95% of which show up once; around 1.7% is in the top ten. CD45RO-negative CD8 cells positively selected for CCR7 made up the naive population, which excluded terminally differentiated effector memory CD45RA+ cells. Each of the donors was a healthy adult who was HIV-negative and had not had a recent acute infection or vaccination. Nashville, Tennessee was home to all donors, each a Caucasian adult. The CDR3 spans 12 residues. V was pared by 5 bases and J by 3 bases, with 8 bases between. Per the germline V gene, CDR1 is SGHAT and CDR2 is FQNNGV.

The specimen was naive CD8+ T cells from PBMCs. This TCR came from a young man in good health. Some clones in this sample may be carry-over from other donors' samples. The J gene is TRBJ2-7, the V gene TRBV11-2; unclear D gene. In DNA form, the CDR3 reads TGTGCCAGCAGCCCGCTAATCTACGAGCAGTACTTC. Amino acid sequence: CASSPLIYEQYF.